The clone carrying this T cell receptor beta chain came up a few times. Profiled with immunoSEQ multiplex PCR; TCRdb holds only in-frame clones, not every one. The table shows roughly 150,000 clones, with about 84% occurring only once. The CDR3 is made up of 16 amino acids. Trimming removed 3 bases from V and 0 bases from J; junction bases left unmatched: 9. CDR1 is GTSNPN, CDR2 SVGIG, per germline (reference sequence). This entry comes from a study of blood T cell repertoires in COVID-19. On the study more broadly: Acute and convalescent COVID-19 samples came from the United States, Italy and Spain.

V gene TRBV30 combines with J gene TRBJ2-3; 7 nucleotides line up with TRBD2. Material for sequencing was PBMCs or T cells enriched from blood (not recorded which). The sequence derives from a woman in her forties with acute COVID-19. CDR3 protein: CAWREIGRGSTDTQYF. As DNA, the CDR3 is TGTGCCTGGAGGGAGATTGGGAGGGGAAGCACAGATACGCAGTATTTT.